The present TCR beta chain was sequenced within a study of T cells in localized non-small cell lung cancer. Study observations and caveats: A median of about 50 clones ranked among the top 100 in tumor appeared in adjacent lung.

The J segment lost 7 bases and the V segment lost 1 base, leaving 20 bases of the junction unmatched. CDR3 size: 19 residues. Germline values: CDR1 LGHNT, CDR2 FRNRAP. The repertoire was sequenced with immunoSEQ multiplex PCR; TCRdb's copy has only in-frame clones and lacks some. The table includes 1,200 to 1,500 clones, around a quarter detected once. This clone was counted a few times. The target antigen is unknown. The rearrangement uses TRBV12-5 and TRBJ1-1, with 8 nucleotides matching TRBD1. The origin of this receptor is a male donor aged 60 or older with stage II squamous cell lung carcinoma. The material sequenced was normal lung tissue next to the tumor, taken before any cancer treatment. DNA for the CDR3: TGTGCTAGTGGTTTGGCCGGAGGGGTTGCAGGGGGCCGCCAGTATGAAGCTTTCTTT. Amino acids: CASGLAGGVAGGRQYEAFF.